The T cell receptor (beta chain) under discussion was sequenced for a study of regulatory T cells in long-lasting Graves disease. Study context: Those Graves' patients who were newly diagnosed had been on antithyroid drugs under 3 months.

The time point is: newly diagnosed GD, antithyroid drugs for less than 3 months. Following extraction of RNA from PBMCs, that RNA was used to make the TCR library. This clonotype was observed many times. Antigen unknown. Arm-PCR with iRepertoire HTBI primers amplified the CDR3 regions for these TCR beta libraries. TCRdb recomputed calls from the multiplex PCR reads with MiXCR, one row per CDR3 protein. The profile shows under 800,000 distinct CDR3 sequences, about 15% of them singletons. Findings and caveats of the study: Patients with persistent Graves' had lower TCR diversity than newly diagnosed patients.

The data also belong to a second study, concerning T cells in Graves' hyperthyroidism and ophthalmopathy.

The receptor comes from a woman between 25 and 40 years old with Graves disease. The sample consisted of peripheral blood mononuclear cells (PBMCs), taken at new diagnosis, from a patient treated with antithyroid drugs.

The CDR3 nucleotides read TGTGCCAGCAGTTATCACTATCTTTGGGACAGGCAAGAGACCCAGTACTTC. Translated: CASSYHYLWDRQETQYF. The chain carries TRBV28 and TRBJ2-5; 8 bases align to TRBD1. V lost 4 bases, J lost 2 bases, and 12 bases stayed unmatched. This CDR3 has 17 amino acids. Germline values: CDR1 MDHEN, CDR2 SYDVKM.